The clone carrying this T cell receptor (beta chain) was picked up many times. Its antigen remains unknown. The data belong to a study of T-cell reconstitution after alpha-beta-depleted transplantation in children. Germline V lookup: CDR1 MRHNA, CDR2 SNTAGT. The V segment lost 4 bases and the J segment 4 bases; nucleotides outside the gene matches: 7. The CDR3 covers 16 residues. Construction of the TCRbeta library involved unique molecular identifiers. TCRdb re-derived calls from the PCR reads in MiXCR, one entry per CDR3 protein. The sample consists of over 85,000 distinct CDR3 sequences, approximately 8% of them appearing once. Study-level points and caveats: Some patients' high day-60 TCRbeta diversity was attributed to recipient cells surviving conditioning. Several hundred expanded graft clones reportedly were the source of alpha-beta T cells about two months after transplant. Fresh T-cell production supplied most of the T-cell counts and diversity seen one year after transplant.

The V and J genes are TRBV6-4 and TRBJ2-1, with 10 bases aligning to TRBD2. The TCR originated in a boy aged 2 to 9 with acute lymphoblastic leukemia, due to receive a stem cell transplant. The specimen was PBMCs, collected before TCRalphabeta/CD19-depleted stem cell transplant. In DNA, the CDR3 is TGTGCCAGCAGTGCCCTAGCGGGGGCAGGTTACAATGAGCAGTTCTTC. Its protein is CASSALAGAGYNEQFF.